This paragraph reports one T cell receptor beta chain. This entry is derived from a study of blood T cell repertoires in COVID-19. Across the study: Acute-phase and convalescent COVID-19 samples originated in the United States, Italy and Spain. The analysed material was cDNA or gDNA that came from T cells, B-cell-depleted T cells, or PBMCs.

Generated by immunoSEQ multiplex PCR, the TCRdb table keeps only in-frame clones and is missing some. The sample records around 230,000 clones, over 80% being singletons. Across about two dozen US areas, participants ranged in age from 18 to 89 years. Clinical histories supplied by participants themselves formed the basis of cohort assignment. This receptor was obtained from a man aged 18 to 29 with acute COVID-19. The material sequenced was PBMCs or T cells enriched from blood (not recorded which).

CDR3 coding DNA: TGTGCCAGCAGTCTGGAACACGGGACAGGGGACTATGGCTACACCTTC. Amino acid sequence: CASSLEHGTGDYGYTF. This sequence joins TRBV27 and TRBJ1-2; 10 bases align to TRBD1. There are 16 residues in the CDR3. J gave up 3 bases and V 5 bases, and 9 bases lay outside the gene matches. Germline lookup yields CDR1 MNHEY and CDR2 SMNVEV (reference sequence).